These 11 T cell receptor beta chains originate from one sample sequenced in a study of blood T cell repertoires in COVID-19. Here immunoSEQ multiplex PCR was the method, and the copy in TCRdb shows in-frame clones only, minus some. The sample consists of approximately 390,000 clones, around nine tenths of them appearing once. Sequencing was carried out using PBMCs or T cells enriched from blood (not recorded which). The receptors were sampled from a woman between 45 and 65 years old who had recovered from COVID-19.

The V gene is TRBV5-6, the J gene TRBJ1-2, with a weak D call TRBD1 (5 bases). CDR3 length: 16 residues. Between the trimmed V and J ends, which lost 1 base and 6 bases, there was a span of 19 bases. Germline V CDR1 and CDR2: SGHDT, YYEEEE. CDR3 residues: CASSLRVAGRRNGYTF. In nucleotides, the CDR3 is TGTGCCAGCAGCTTGCGCGTGGCGGGACGGAGGAATGGCTACACCTTC.

This chain links TRBV5-1 with TRBJ2-1; D uncertain. The length of the CDR3 is 15 residues. CDR1 SGHRS and CDR2 YFSETQ come from the germline V gene. The V end was cut by 0 bases, the J end by 7 bases, with 14 bases between. CDR3 sequence (DNA): TGCGCCAGCAGCTTGGCACTGGGCATTATGAATGAGCAGTTCTTC. Translating it yields CASSLALGIMNEQFF.

V gene TRBV7-2 combines with J gene TRBJ1-6; D is undetermined. This CDR3 has 14 residues. Germline V gives CDR1 SGHTA, CDR2 FQGNSA. Trimming took 2 bases from V and 5 from J, leaving 7 bases between them. The CDR3 sequence: CASSLSQNNSPLHF. As DNA, the CDR3 is TGTGCCAGCAGCTTAAGTCAGAATAATTCACCCCTCCACTTT.

This rearrangement joins TRBV29-1 to TRBJ2-7, with 7 nucleotides matching TRBD2. Per the germline V gene, CDR1 is SQVTM and CDR2 is ANQGSEA. J gave up 3 bases and V 7 bases, and 3 bases lay outside the gene matches. The CDR3 covers 11 residues. The CDR3: CSGGGDYEQYF. The CDR3 coding sequence is TGCAGCGGGGGGGGAGACTACGAGCAGTACTTC.

This chain connects TRBV3-1 (or the pseudogene TRBV3-2) to TRBJ1-2; 8 bases map to TRBD1. Germline CDR1 is LGHDT and CDR2 is YNNKEL (reference sequence). This CDR3 comprises 13 residues. After removal of 6 bases from V and 7 bases from J, the junction contained 7 bases not matched to a gene. CDR3 protein: CASSQSGGGGYTF. CDR3 coding DNA: TGTGCCAGCAGTCAATCAGGGGGCGGTGGCTACACCTTC.

This sequence joins TRBV7-2 and TRBJ1-3, with D unresolved. V was pared by 1 base and J by 2 bases, with 6 bases between. CDR3 length equals 14 residues. Germline V CDR1 and CDR2: SGHTA, FQGNSA. In DNA, the CDR3 is TGTGCCAGCAGCTTAGATCCGGCTGGAAACACCATATATTTT. It codes for CASSLDPAGNTIYF.

CDR3: CASSLAPSGEYEQYF. For the CDR3, the DNA is TGTGCCAGCAGCTTGGCTCCTAGCGGGGAGTACGAGCAGTACTTC. V is TRBV5-6 and J is TRBJ2-7, with 9 positions matching TRBD2. Unmatched junction bases numbered 5, after V lost 0 bases and J lost 4 bases. There are 15 residues in the CDR3. The germline CDR1 and CDR2 sequences are SGHDT and YYEEEE. Full variable domain (rest looked up from reference TRBV5-6 and TRBJ2-7): DAGVTQSPTHLIKTRGQQVTLRCSPKSGHDTVSWYQQALGQGPQFIFQYYEEEERQRGNFPDRFSGHQFPNYSSELNVNALLLGDSALYLCASSLAPSGEYEQYFGPGTRLTVT.

In this sample, this clone turned up a few times. This chain connects TRBV14 to TRBJ1-1; 7 bases agree with TRBD1. V shed 3 bases and J 7 bases; nucleotides not matched to a gene: 8. CDR3 length equals 14 residues. The germline gives CDR1 SGHDN, CDR2 FVKESK. The CDR3 bases are TGTGCCAGCAGCCATGGGGGGACAGACTATGAAGCTTTCTTT. It encodes CASSHGGTDYEAFF.

This chain joins TRBV30 and TRBJ2-3; D might be TRBD2 (6 bases). The V gene lost 5 bases and the J gene lost 2 bases, with 14 bases spanning the gap. Germline assignment: CDR1 GTSNPN and CDR2 SVGIG (reference sequence). The CDR3 consists of 14 residues. The CDR3 is CAWEAGNVTDTQYF. Here the CDR3 DNA reads TGTGCCTGGGAGGCGGGAAATGTCACAGATACGCAGTATTTT.

This clone was recorded once. J is TRBJ2-7 and V is TRBV6-5; D ambiguous. Germline lookup yields CDR1 MNHEY and CDR2 SVGAGI. V gave up 0 bases and J gave up 3 bases, with 15 bases separating them. The CDR3 is 16 amino acids. This CDR3 reads CASSYSRSPGIYEQYF. The CDR3 coding sequence is TGTGCCAGCAGTTACTCGAGATCGCCAGGTATCTACGAGCAGTACTTC.

The chain links TRBV2 to TRBJ1-1, with no clear D. In germline, CDR1 is SNHLY, CDR2 FYNNEI. CDR3 length: 14 amino acids. The V end lost 5 bases, the J end lost 1 base, and 11 bases lay between the germline ends. In nucleotides, the CDR3 is TGTGCCAGCAGTCTAGGGAGGTGGAACACTGAAGCTTTCTTT. The encoded protein is CASSLGRWNTEAFF.